This T cell receptor beta chain was obtained from a study of post-analysis software for immune sequencing data. Study conclusions and caveats: With TRBV5-6, TRBV5-1 and TRBV20-1 included, a handful of TRBV segments were more frequent in patients than in controls.

Prepared libraries of TCR beta cDNA carried unique molecular identifiers. TCRdb redid the calling of the PCR reads with MiXCR, one entry per CDR3 protein. The data hold 750,000 to 900,000 distinct CDR3 sequences, with 40% to 55% observed a single time. CDR3 length equals 11 residues. Germline CDR1 is SEHNR and CDR2 is FQNEAQ (reference sequence). With respect to this clonotype: Its cognate antigen is unknown.

The V gene is TRBV7-9, the J gene TRBJ2-1, with 7 bases fitting TRBD2. The source is a girl between 10 and 17 years old with multiple sclerosis. Sequenced input: blood. The CDR3 loop is CVEQRGNEQFF. In DNA, the CDR3 is TGTGTTGAGCAGCGGGGCAATGAGCAGTTCTTC. The variable domain in full, with the rest retrieved from reference TRBV7-9 and TRBJ2-1, is DTGVSQNPRHKITKRGQNVTFRCDPISEHNRLYWYRQTLGQGPEFLTYFQNEAQLEKSRLLSDRFSAERPKGSFSTLEIQRTEQGDSAMYLCVEQRGNEQFFGPGTRLTVL.